This T cell receptor beta chain comes out of a study of identical twins. Germline V lookup: CDR1 LNHDA, CDR2 SQIVND (reference sequence). Trimming took off 6 bases at V and 2 bases at J, with 11 bases between the two ends. The CDR3 runs to 14 residues. TCRdb reprocessed the 5' RACE reads via MiXCR and lists one record per CDR3 protein. Of fewer than 500,000 distinct CDR3 sequences listed, approximately 14% are singletons. The same specimen was also included in a second study, on yellow fever vaccine responses in identical twins.

This TCR was sampled from a woman younger than 35 in good health. The sample comprised CD4+ T cells sorted from blood. V usage is TRBV19 and J usage is TRBJ2-1; D not certain. For the CDR3, the DNA is TGTGCCAGTAGCCCTAGTGACCCCTACAATGAGCAGTTCTTC. This encodes CASSPSDPYNEQFF. The variable domain in full, with the rest retrieved from reference TRBV19 and TRBJ2-1, is DGGITQSPKYLFRKEGQNVTLSCEQNLNHDAMYWYRQDPGQGLRLIYYSQIVNDFQKGDIAEGYSVSREKKESFPLTVTSAQKNPTAFYLCASSPSDPYNEQFFGPGTRLTVL.